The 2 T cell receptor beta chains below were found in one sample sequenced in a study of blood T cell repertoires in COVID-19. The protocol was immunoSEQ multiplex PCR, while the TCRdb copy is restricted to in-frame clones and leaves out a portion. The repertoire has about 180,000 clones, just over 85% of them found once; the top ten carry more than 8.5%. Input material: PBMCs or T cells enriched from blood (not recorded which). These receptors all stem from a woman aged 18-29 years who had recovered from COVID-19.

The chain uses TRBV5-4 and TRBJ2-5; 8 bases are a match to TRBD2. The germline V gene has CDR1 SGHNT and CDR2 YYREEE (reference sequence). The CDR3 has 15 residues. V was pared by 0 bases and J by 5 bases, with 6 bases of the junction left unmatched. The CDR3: CASSLAPGGTETQYF. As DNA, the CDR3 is TGTGCCAGCAGCTTGGCTCCGGGAGGGACGGAGACCCAGTACTTC.

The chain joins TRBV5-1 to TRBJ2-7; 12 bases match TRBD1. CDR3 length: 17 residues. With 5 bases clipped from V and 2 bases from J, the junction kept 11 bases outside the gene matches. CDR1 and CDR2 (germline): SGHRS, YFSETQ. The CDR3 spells CASRGTGGPTLPYEQYF. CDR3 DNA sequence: TGCGCCAGCAGGGGGACAGGGGGCCCGACTTTGCCCTACGAGCAGTACTTC. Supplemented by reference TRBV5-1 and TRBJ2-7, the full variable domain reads KAGVTQTPRYLIKTRGQQVTLSCSPISGHRSVSWYQQTPGQGLQFLFEYFSETQRNKGNFPGRFSGRQFSNSRSEMNVSTLELGDSALYLCASRGTGGPTLPYEQYFGPGTRLTVT.